Here is one T cell receptor beta chain with its context. This sample was included in a study of blood T cell repertoires in COVID-19. Study as a whole: The cDNA or gDNA used as material had been derived from T cells, B-cell-depleted T cells, or PBMCs.

The data were produced by immunoSEQ multiplex PCR, yet TCRdb's version contains in-frame clones alone and is incomplete. The sample contains around 200,000 clones, about 85% of which appear only once. CDR3 length: 14 residues. The V and J ends lost 4 bases and 5 bases respectively, with 13 bases between them. CDR1 is SGDLS, CDR2 YYNGEE, per germline. The J gene is TRBJ2-1, the V gene TRBV9; tentative D call: TRBD1 (5 bases). Sequencing used peripheral blood. The clonotype comes from a woman at least 80 years old with acute or convalescent COVID-19. The CDR3 coding sequence is TGTGCCAGCAGCCGCATAGGGGCGGACAATGAGCAGTTCTTC. Translation: CASSRIGADNEQFF.